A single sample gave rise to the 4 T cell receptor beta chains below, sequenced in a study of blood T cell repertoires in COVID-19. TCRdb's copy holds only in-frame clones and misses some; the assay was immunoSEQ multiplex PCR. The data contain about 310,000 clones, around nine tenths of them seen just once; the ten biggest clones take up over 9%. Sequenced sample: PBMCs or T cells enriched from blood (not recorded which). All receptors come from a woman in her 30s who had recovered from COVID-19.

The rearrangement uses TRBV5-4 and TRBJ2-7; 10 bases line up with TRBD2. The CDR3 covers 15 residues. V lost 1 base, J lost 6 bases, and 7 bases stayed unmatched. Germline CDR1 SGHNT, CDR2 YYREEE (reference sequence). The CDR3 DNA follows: TGTGCCAGCAGCTTGAGAGCGGGAGGGCACGGCGAGCAGTACTTC. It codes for CASSLRAGGHGEQYF. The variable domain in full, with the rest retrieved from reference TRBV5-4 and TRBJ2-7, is ETGVTQSPTHLIKTRGQQVTLRCSSQSGHNTVSWYQQALGQGPQFIFQYYREEENGRGNFPPRFSGLQFPNYSSELNVNALELDDSALYLCASSLRAGGHGEQYFGPGTRLTVT.

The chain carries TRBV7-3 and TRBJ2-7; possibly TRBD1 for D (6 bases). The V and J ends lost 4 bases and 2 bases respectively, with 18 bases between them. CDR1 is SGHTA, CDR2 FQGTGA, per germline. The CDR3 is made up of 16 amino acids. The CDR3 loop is CASSSTPGDIPYEQYF. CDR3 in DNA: TGTGCCAGCAGCTCCACCCCTGGGGACATCCCCTACGAGCAGTACTTC.

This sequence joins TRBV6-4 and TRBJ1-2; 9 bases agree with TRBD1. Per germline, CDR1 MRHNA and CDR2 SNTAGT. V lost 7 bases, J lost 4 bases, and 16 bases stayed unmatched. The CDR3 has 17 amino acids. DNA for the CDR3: TGTGCCAGCATTACGACAGGGGGTCCGTCTCGGGGCTATGGCTACACCTTC. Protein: CASITTGGPSRGYGYTF.

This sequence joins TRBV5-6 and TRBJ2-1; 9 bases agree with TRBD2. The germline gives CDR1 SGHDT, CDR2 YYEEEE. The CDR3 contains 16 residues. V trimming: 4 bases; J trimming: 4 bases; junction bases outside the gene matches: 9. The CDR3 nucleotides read TGTGCCAGCAGCCTAATAGCGGGAGTGCAGTACAATGAGCAGTTCTTC. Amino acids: CASSLIAGVQYNEQFF. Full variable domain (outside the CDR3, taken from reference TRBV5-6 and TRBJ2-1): DAGVTQSPTHLIKTRGQQVTLRCSPKSGHDTVSWYQQALGQGPQFIFQYYEEEERQRGNFPDRFSGHQFPNYSSELNVNALLLGDSALYLCASSLIAGVQYNEQFFGPGTRLTVL.